One and the same sample provided the 4 T cell receptor beta chains below, sequenced in a study of long-term antiretroviral therapy in people with HIV. At survey level, the immunoSEQ assay was run in its v3.0 version. The assay was immunoSEQ multiplex PCR, and TCRdb's table has in-frame clones only and misses some. The sample has some 14,000 clones; around 80% are singletons. The sequencing here drew on unsorted PBMCs, taken 3.1 years after starting antiretroviral therapy. The receptors derive from a middle-aged man with HIV.

The rearrangement joins TRBV20-1 to TRBJ1-1; D remains ambiguous. CDR3 length: 10 amino acids. Germline CDR1 reads DFQATT; CDR2 reads SNEGSKA (reference sequence). The CDR3 protein is CNGGYPEAFF. The CDR3 bases are TGCAACGGCGGTTACCCTGAAGCTTTCTTT.

The V gene is TRBV4-1, the J gene TRBJ2-3; 9 bases align to TRBD2. Germline CDR1 and CDR2: MGHRA and YSYEKL. Losses at the gene ends were 0 bases for V and 1 base for J; bases not matched to a gene: 5. The CDR3 totals 17 residues. Here the CDR3 DNA reads TGCGCCAGCAGCCAAGATGTAGCGGGGGATGGCACAGATACGCAGTATTTT. It yields the protein CASSQDVAGDGTDTQYF.

The chain has TRBV5-1 and TRBJ2-5; 7 nucleotides align to TRBD2. CDR3 length: 14 amino acids. V lost 2 bases to trimming and J lost 4 bases; unmatched junction nucleotides: 5. Germline CDR1 SGHRS, CDR2 YFSETQ. The CDR3 here is CASSLPGGLETQYF. CDR3 DNA sequence: TGCGCCAGCAGCTTACCGGGGGGTTTAGAGACCCAGTACTTC.

The chain employs TRBV4-2 and TRBJ1-2; 7 bases align to TRBD1. The germline CDR1 and CDR2 sequences are LGHNA and YNFKEQ. J lost 2 bases, V lost 1 base, and 1 base had no gene match. CDR3 length equals 14 residues. CDR3 protein: CASSQAGGNYGYTF. The DNA of the CDR3 is TGTGCCAGCAGCCAAGCAGGGGGAAACTATGGCTACACCTTC.